The 32 T cell receptor beta chains in this list originate from one sample, sequenced in a study of CD8+ T cells in alopecia areata. RNA, once extracted, was reverse transcribed into cDNA for use as the sequencing template. Repertoires were generated with immunoSEQ multiplex PCR, while TCRdb's copy carries only in-frame clones and drops some. The data show hundreds of thousands of clones, with 60% seen just once and around 0.92% held by the top ten. The treatment here: oral pan-JAK inhibitor, 5-10 mg twice daily. The sample here was CD4+ T cells sorted from blood, taken around week 54, from a patient treated with tofacitinib. These receptor sequences come from a human donor with alopecia areata.

V is TRBV19 and J is TRBJ1-2; D is unclear. This CDR3 has 12 amino acids. Trimming took off 6 bases at V and 8 bases at J, with 13 bases between the two ends. Germline V gene lookup returns CDR1 LNHDA and CDR2 SQIVND (reference sequence). CDR3 bases: TGTGCCAGTAGCGGACTGCTTGGGGGCTACACCTTC. Protein sequence: CASSGLLGGYTF.

The rearrangement links TRBV11-2 to TRBJ2-5, with 8 bases matching TRBD2. The CDR3 totals 15 residues. Losses at the gene ends were 1 base for V and 3 bases for J; bases not matched to a gene: 4. The germline V gene encodes CDR1 SGHAT and CDR2 FQNNGV. For the CDR3, the DNA is TGTGCCAGCAGCTTAGGCGGTAGCGGGGAAGAGACCCAGTACTTC. Translated, it gives CASSLGGSGEETQYF.

This clone was detected once. As DNA, the CDR3 is TGTGCCAGCAGTTACTCGGGAGGGGCCCCAACTGAAGCTTTCTTT. Its translation is CASSYSGGAPTEAFF. V and J are TRBV6-5 and TRBJ1-1; possible D gene TRBD1, 5 bases. V was cut by 0 bases and J by 5 bases, with 13 bases left in between. The CDR3 has 15 amino acids. Germline loops: CDR1 MNHEY, CDR2 SVGAGI.

The gene calls are TRBV6-5 and TRBJ1-2; D is unclear. V was shortened by 0 bases and J by 2 bases, with 10 bases between the two germline ends. This CDR3 spans 15 amino acids. Germline assignment: CDR1 MNHEY and CDR2 SVGAGI. CDR3 sequence: CASSYSGGKNYGYTF. In DNA form, the CDR3 reads TGTGCCAGCAGTTACTCGGGAGGGAAGAACTATGGCTACACCTTC.

There are a few counts of this clone. The rearrangement uses TRBV10-3 and TRBJ1-2; 8 bases match TRBD1. This CDR3 is built from 14 residues. V was clipped by 5 bases and J by 3 bases; unmatched bases: 5. Germline V CDR1 and CDR2: ENHRY, SYGVKD. The CDR3 loop reads CAISTTGDDYGYTF. In DNA form, the CDR3 reads TGTGCCATCAGTACGACAGGGGATGACTATGGCTACACCTTC.

DNA for the CDR3: TGCGCCAGCAGCCGCCTGACAGGAGGGGGGGCCGGGGAGCTGTTTTTT. Translated: CASSRLTGGGAGELFF. The chain joins TRBV4-3 to TRBJ2-2; D is perhaps TRBD2 (7 bases). Trimming took off 4 bases at V and 6 bases at J, with 18 bases between the two ends. Germline V lookup: CDR1 LGHNA, CDR2 YSLEER. The length of the CDR3 is 16 residues.

V is TRBV7-2 and J is TRBJ2-2; TRBD2 agrees at 8 bases. V lost 5 bases, J lost 2 bases, and 7 bases stayed unmatched. Germline lookup yields CDR1 SGHTA and CDR2 FQGNSA. The CDR3 is made up of 16 amino acids. The CDR3 region has the DNA TGTGCCAGCAGCACCTGGACTAGCAGAAACACCGGGGAGCTGTTTTTT. Its protein is CASSTWTSRNTGELFF. Together with reference TRBV7-2 and TRBJ2-2, the CDR3 gives the full variable domain: GAGVSQSPSNKVTEKGKDVELRCDPISGHTALYWYRQSLGQGLEFLIYFQGNSAPDKSGLPSDRFSAERTGGSVSTLTIQRTQQEDSAVYLCASSTWTSRNTGELFFGEGSRLTVL.

The CDR3 DNA reads as TGCAGCCCCCGGGCCGACATGAACACTGAAGCTTTCTTT. This gives the protein CSPRADMNTEAFF. The J gene is TRBJ1-1, the V gene TRBV29-1, with unresolved D. V was cut by 8 bases and J by 0 bases, with 13 bases left in between. Per germline, CDR1 SQVTM and CDR2 ANQGSEA. CDR3 length: 13 residues.

The chain combines TRBV29-1 with TRBJ1-2; the match to TRBD1 covers 8 bases. The ends lost 7 bases at V and 0 bases at J; junction bases unmatched: 7. Germline values: CDR1 SQVTM, CDR2 ANQGSEA. This CDR3 has 14 residues. DNA of the CDR3: TGCAGCGCAGGACAGGGATCTCCTAACTATGGCTACACCTTC. Amino acids: CSAGQGSPNYGYTF. Drawing the rest from reference TRBV29-1 and TRBJ1-2, the complete variable domain is SAVISQKPSRDICQRGTSLTIQCQVDSQVTMMFWYRQQPGQSLTLIATANQGSEATYESGFVIDKFPISRPNLTFSTLTVSNMSPEDSSIYLCSAGQGSPNYGYTFGSGTRLTVV.

The V gene is TRBV29-1, the J gene TRBJ2-1; the match to TRBD2 covers 11 bases. CDR1 SQVTM and CDR2 ANQGSEA come from the germline V gene. V dropped 4 bases and J dropped 13; count of bases not matched to a gene: 15. The CDR3 loop spans 15 amino acids. The CDR3 DNA follows: TGCAGCGTTGTAGGATCTAGCGGGGGGCTGCCGTCCCAGTTCTTC. Protein sequence: CSVVGSSGGLPSQFF.

V gene TRBV27 combines with J gene TRBJ1-5; TRBD1 is a possible D gene (6 bases). V was trimmed by 7 bases and J by 1 base, leaving 17 bases between them. Per germline, CDR1 MNHEY and CDR2 SMNVEV (reference sequence). The CDR3 is 16 residues long. For the CDR3, the DNA is TGTGCCAGCACCAGAACGGGGGGCGCGAGCAATCAGCCCCAGCATTTT. It is translated as CASTRTGGASNQPQHF.

This clone was counted only a few times. The CDR3 DNA reads as TGTGCCAGCAGCTTACGGGGGGCCTCCTACAATGAGCAGTTCTTC. Amino acids: CASSLRGASYNEQFF. The chain links TRBV7-2 to TRBJ2-1, with TRBD2 as a possible D gene (7 bases). V was shortened by 2 bases and J by 0 bases, with 8 bases between the two germline ends. This CDR3 region has 15 residues. Germline assignment: CDR1 SGHTA and CDR2 FQGNSA.

This clone has just one count. J is TRBJ2-7 and V is TRBV30; the D call may be TRBD1 or TRBD2 (5 bases each). V was clipped by 5 bases and J by 5 bases, with 10 bases between them. The CDR3 is 11 amino acids. Germline CDR1 reads GTSNPN; CDR2 reads SVGIG (reference sequence). The CDR3 protein is CAWEGFNEQYF. The CDR3 region has the DNA TGTGCCTGGGAGGGGTTCAACGAGCAGTACTTC.

This clone has just a few counts. In nucleotides, the CDR3 is TGTGCCAGCAGCCTAGGGGATGGGGGACGAGAGACCCAGTACTTC. It specifies CASSLGDGGRETQYF. The gene calls are TRBV7-3 and TRBJ2-5; D is tentatively TRBD1 or TRBD2 (5 bases each). The CDR3 sequence is 15 residues long. Looked up from germline, CDR1 is SGHTA and CDR2 is FQGTGA. V was cut by 5 bases and J by 4 bases, with 17 bases left in between.

This sequence joins TRBV4-1 and TRBJ2-3, with TRBD1 matching 10 bases. The CDR3 has 14 amino acids. CDR1 MGHRA and CDR2 YSYEKL come from the germline V gene. J lost 2 bases, V lost 5 bases, and 1 base had no gene match. The DNA for the CDR3 is TGCGCCAGCAGCGGGACAGGGGACACAGATACGCAGTATTTT. Protein: CASSGTGDTDTQYF.

This sequence joins TRBV25-1 and TRBJ2-5; D is possibly TRBD1 (6 bases). The CDR3 has 14 amino acids. The germline V and J ends were trimmed by 6 bases and 3 bases, with 14 bases remaining between them. Per germline, CDR1 MGHDK and CDR2 SYGVNS. DNA for the CDR3: TGTGCCAGCAGCGTTACAGGGTTGGAAGAGACCCAGTACTTC. It codes for CASSVTGLEETQYF. Variable domain in full (rest from reference TRBV25-1 and TRBJ2-5): EADIYQTPRYLVIGTGKKITLECSQTMGHDKMYWYQQDPGMELHLIHYSYGVNSTEKGDLSSESTVSRIRTEHFPLTLESARPSHTSQYLCASSVTGLEETQYFGPGTRLLVL.

The chain carries TRBV29-1 and TRBJ2-5; 8 bases match TRBD1. In germline, CDR1 is SQVTM, CDR2 ANQGSEA. With V trimmed by 6 bases and J by 5 bases, 17 bases remained unmatched. The CDR3 loop spans 16 amino acids. CDR3 in DNA: TGCAGCGTCCAAGCTCGTTTGACAGGGGCGGGGGAGACCCAGTACTTC. Protein product: CSVQARLTGAGETQYF.

This clone was picked up a small number of times. This chain uses TRBV29-1 with TRBJ1-1; D is undetermined. The CDR3 loop spans 10 amino acids. V lost 4 bases and J 4 bases, leaving 4 bases between the germline ends. Per the germline V gene, CDR1 is SQVTM and CDR2 is ANQGSEA. The CDR3 reads CSVVTTEAFF. The CDR3 DNA reads as TGCAGCGTTGTCACCACTGAAGCTTTCTTT.

This chain links TRBV5-1 with TRBJ2-7; D gene unclear. The CDR3 consists of 15 residues. V lost 2 bases, J lost 3 bases, and 15 bases lay in between. Germline V gene sequence: CDR1 SGHRS, CDR2 YFSETQ. The CDR3 sequence: CASSFAAQANYEQYF. CDR3 bases: TGCGCCAGCAGCTTTGCGGCCCAGGCTAACTACGAGCAGTACTTC.

V usage is TRBV9 and J usage is TRBJ1-2, with a tentative D call TRBD1 (5 bases). This CDR3 region has 14 residues. V gave up 0 bases and J gave up 8 bases, with 14 bases separating them. Germline V gene sequence: CDR1 SGDLS, CDR2 YYNGEE. The CDR3, as DNA: TGTGCCAGCAGCGTAGTGCAGGGAGGTCAAGGCTACACCTTC. This gives the protein CASSVVQGGQGYTF.

The V call is TRBV4-2, the J call TRBJ1-4; a weak D match, TRBD1 (6 bases). With 2 bases removed from V and 7 bases from J, the gap between germline ends came to 14 bases. The CDR3 length is 15 residues. In germline, CDR1 is LGHNA, CDR2 YNFKEQ. The CDR3, as DNA: TGTGCCAGCAGCCAAATGGGGGCCCCGGGTGAAAAACTGTTTTTT. Its translation is CASSQMGAPGEKLFF.

The chain has TRBV27 and TRBJ2-6; 12 nucleotides line up with TRBD1. CDR1 and CDR2 (germline): MNHEY, SMNVEV (reference sequence). V lost 1 base to trimming and J lost 4 bases; unmatched junction nucleotides: 8. The CDR3 runs 19 residues. CDR3 in amino acids: CASSLWGQGALPGANVLTF. CDR3 sequence (DNA): TGTGCCAGCAGTTTATGGGGACAGGGGGCTCTACCCGGGGCCAACGTCCTGACTTTC.

The chain carries TRBV5-6 and TRBJ2-5; the D is unclear. The germline V gene has CDR1 SGHDT and CDR2 YYEEEE. The V end was cut by 4 bases, the J end by 5 bases, with 15 bases between. The CDR3 runs 14 residues. The CDR3 DNA follows: TGTGCCAGCAGCCCGTTGGACGGTCCGGAGACCCAGTACTTC. Translated: CASSPLDGPETQYF. Variable domain in full (rest from reference TRBV5-6 and TRBJ2-5): DAGVTQSPTHLIKTRGQQVTLRCSPKSGHDTVSWYQQALGQGPQFIFQYYEEEERQRGNFPDRFSGHQFPNYSSELNVNALLLGDSALYLCASSPLDGPETQYFGPGTRLLVL.

This clone was seen more than once but under ten times. The chain recombines TRBV27 with TRBJ1-1, with D possibly matching TRBD1 (5 bases). The V gene lost 6 bases and the J gene lost 4 bases, with 12 bases spanning the gap. Per germline, CDR1 MNHEY and CDR2 SMNVEV (reference sequence). The CDR3 extends over 13 amino acids. The CDR3, as DNA: TGTGCCAGCAGCCGGGGGAGGGGCACTGAAGCTTTCTTT. Residues: CASSRGRGTEAFF.

This chain connects TRBV5-1 to TRBJ2-1, with D possibly TRBD1 on 6 matching bases. The germline V gene has CDR1 SGHRS and CDR2 YFSETQ. CDR3 length: 16 residues. V was shortened by 0 bases and J by 3 bases, with 13 bases between the two germline ends. CDR3 protein: CASSLAGALNYNEQFF. The DNA of the CDR3 is TGCGCCAGCAGCTTGGCAGGGGCCCTTAACTACAATGAGCAGTTCTTC. Supplemented by reference TRBV5-1 and TRBJ2-1, the full variable domain reads KAGVTQTPRYLIKTRGQQVTLSCSPISGHRSVSWYQQTPGQGLQFLFEYFSETQRNKGNFPGRFSGRQFSNSRSEMNVSTLELGDSALYLCASSLAGALNYNEQFFGPGTRLTVL.

The chain has TRBV5-6 and TRBJ1-6, with D possibly TRBD1 on 5 matching bases. Looked up from germline, CDR1 is SGHDT and CDR2 is YYEEEE. The CDR3 has 14 residues. Between the trimmed V and J ends, which lost 1 base and 5 bases, there was a span of 7 bases. The CDR3 DNA reads TGTGCCAGCAGCTTGACAGGTGATAATTCACCCCTCCACTTT. Its protein is CASSLTGDNSPLHF. Using reference TRBV5-6 and TRBJ1-6 for the parts outside the CDR3, the full variable domain is DAGVTQSPTHLIKTRGQQVTLRCSPKSGHDTVSWYQQALGQGPQFIFQYYEEEERQRGNFPDRFSGHQFPNYSSELNVNALLLGDSALYLCASSLTGDNSPLHFGNGTRLTVT.

This rearrangement joins TRBV5-1 to TRBJ2-1; a possible D gene is TRBD2 (6 bases). V dropped 7 bases and J dropped 0 bases, with 14 bases sitting between them. Germline CDR1 and CDR2: SGHRS and YFSETQ. The length of the CDR3 is 15 residues. CDR3 in DNA: TGCGCCAGCGGGCTAGCGTTGAGCTCCTACAATGAGCAGTTCTTC. Translated, it gives CASGLALSSYNEQFF.

The chain employs TRBV4-1 and TRBJ1-6; maybe TRBD1 (5 bases). The germline CDR1 and CDR2 sequences are MGHRA and YSYEKL. V lost 4 bases, J lost 7 bases, and 17 bases lay in between. The CDR3 runs to 16 residues. CDR3 loop: CASSREAAGRNSPLHF. The CDR3 DNA is TGCGCCAGCAGCCGAGAAGCAGCAGGGCGAAATTCACCCCTCCACTTT.

The V gene is TRBV30, the J gene TRBJ1-2; D may be TRBD1 (5 bases). The CDR3 extends over 12 amino acids. The V and J ends lost 4 bases and 4 bases respectively, with 10 bases between them. Germline loops: CDR1 GTSNPN, CDR2 SVGIG (reference sequence). CDR3 nucleotides: TGTGCCTGGACGGGGGGTCTCTATGGCTACACCTTC. Its protein is CAWTGGLYGYTF.

Here the CDR3 reads CASSSGTSNTEAFF. The CDR3 bases are TGTGCCAGCAGTTCCGGGACATCGAACACTGAAGCTTTCTTT. The chain employs TRBV7-6 and TRBJ1-1; a possible D gene is TRBD1 (6 bases). CDR3 length: 14 amino acids. Germline loops: CDR1 SGHVS, CDR2 FNYEAQ. V lost 6 bases and J 1 base, leaving 12 bases between the germline ends.

The CDR3 sequence is CASSKQGAGNQPQHF. The CDR3 nucleotides are TGTGCCAGCAGCAAACAGGGGGCTGGGAATCAGCCCCAGCATTTT. The genes are TRBV11-2 and TRBJ1-5; TRBD1 matches 9 bases. Trimming cost V 5 bases and J 4 bases; bases outside gene matches: 6. The CDR3 loop spans 15 amino acids. Germline CDR1 reads SGHAT; CDR2 reads FQNNGV.

The V gene is TRBV6-8, the J gene TRBJ2-3, with a tentative D call TRBD2 (6 bases). Germline V gene data show CDR1 as MNHGY and CDR2 as SAAAGT. The CDR3 runs to 18 residues. V lost 0 bases, J lost 2 bases, and 18 bases lay in between. CDR3 sequence: CASSYSLWRGWITDTQYF. The CDR3 DNA is TGTGCCAGCAGTTACTCCCTTTGGCGGGGATGGATCACAGATACGCAGTATTTT.